The sequence of this T cell receptor (beta chain) was determined in a study of early T cells in non-severe SARS-CoV-2 infection (dated by TCRdb to the early 2020s). About the study as a whole: Because TCR sequencing relied on bulk RNA taken from unsorted whole blood, pairing of alpha and beta chains was not possible.

The study was a case-control design nested within a healthcare worker cohort in London, UK, with weekly nasopharyngeal swab PCR tests and blood sampling. Healthcare workers were recruited between 23 and 31 March 2020, during the week of the UK lockdown, and were followed weekly for up to about 15 weeks. Receptor libraries were prepared by 5' RACE. The instrument given in TCRdb is NextSeq 500. The TCR library protocol attached unique molecular identifiers to individual cDNA molecules to correct for sequencing error and PCR bias. Both TCR alpha and beta chains were sequenced, and tight co-correlation was observed between alpha and beta sequence abundances in each sample. The authors' pipeline ran thus. V gene, J gene and CDR3 annotation of TCR sequences was performed with Decombinator V4. Expanded TCRs were defined as changing significantly between any two time points under a Poisson model with p below 0.0001. TCR abundances were normalised to the total number of TCRs sequenced per sample and expressed as counts per million. TRAV1-2 paired with TRAJ12, TRAJ20 or TRAJ33 defined MAIT TCRs, while TRAV10 paired with TRAJ18 defined iNKT TCRs. VDJdb, accessed 1 November 2021, was searched for CMV, EBV and SARS-CoV-2 annotated TCRs, excluding TCRs annotated for multiple antigens. The public reads were reprocessed in TCRdb via fastp at Q25 and MiXCR, keeping in-frame beta chains. Duplicate CDR3 protein sequences are folded into a single record with the most common DNA and genes. The V and J calls were determined by TCRdb, not by the authors. The sample table lists roughly 50,000 distinct CDR3 sequences, 6.2% of them with a count of one. Approximately 6.3% of the sample is in the top ten clones.

Clipping removes 4 bases from V and 3 bases from J, with 9 as the unmatched junction base count. Via the germline V gene, CDR1 is SQVTM and CDR2 ANQGSEA. The CDR3 spans 15 residues, from the cysteine through the phenylalanine. CDR3 DNA is the only sequence kept; it has 45 bases, read in frame from the first base. Findings and caveats that apply to the study as a whole: VDJdb matching was skewed toward anti-spike CD8 responses, so virus-specific expansions were likely underestimated and private and CD4 specificities were missed.

This clonotype came up a few times. Its antigen is currently not known. The sample holds no much larger clone one base away, and base qualities are not on file. The input for sequencing was whole blood, taken at baseline. The receptor's source is an adult who was a healthcare worker with PCR-confirmed SARS-CoV-2 infection or an uninfected control (not recorded which). Rearrangement joined TRBV29-1 to TRBJ2-3, and TRBD2 matches 8 of the central bases. At the DNA level, the sequence is TGCAGCGTTGCCTCTTTGCGGGGGGAGACAGATACGCAGTATTTT. The resulting protein is CSVASLRGETDTQYF.